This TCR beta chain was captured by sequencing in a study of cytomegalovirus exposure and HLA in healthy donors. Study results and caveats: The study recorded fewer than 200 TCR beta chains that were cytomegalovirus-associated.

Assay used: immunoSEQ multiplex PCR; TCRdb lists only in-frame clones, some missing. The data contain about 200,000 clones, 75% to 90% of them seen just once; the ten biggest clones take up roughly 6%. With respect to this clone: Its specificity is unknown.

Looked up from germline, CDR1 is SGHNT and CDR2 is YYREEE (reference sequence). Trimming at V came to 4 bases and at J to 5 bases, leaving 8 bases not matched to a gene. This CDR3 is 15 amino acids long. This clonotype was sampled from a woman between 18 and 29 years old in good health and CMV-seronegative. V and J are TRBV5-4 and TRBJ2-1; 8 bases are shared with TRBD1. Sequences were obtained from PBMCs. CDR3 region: CASSRQGPGNNEQFF. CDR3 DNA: TGTGCCAGCAGCCGACAGGGGCCGGGGAACAATGAGCAGTTCTTC.